These T cell receptor beta chains were read from a single sample in a study of blood T cell repertoires in COVID-19. Clones were sequenced by immunoSEQ multiplex PCR, and TCRdb holds only the in-frame ones, with some missing. The sample lists 200,000 to 250,000 clones, 80% to 90% seen once, with over 9.5% in the top ten. The sequenced sample consisted of peripheral blood. These receptors all stem from a woman of 80 years or more with COVID-19, enrolled during active disease. Each CDR3 is given with its conserved first and last residue. The D gene is left open where the match is weak. The size entry is marked missing in some rows and otherwise reads once, few, many or a size class.

clone_size j_call v_call d_call cdr3_aa cdr3_nt
- TRBJ1-2 TRBV6-5 - CAGQRGYGYTF TGTGCCGGACAAAGGGGCTATGGCTACACCTTC
few TRBJ1-5 TRBV6-1 - CASSEVGTGQGKPQHF TGTGCCAGCAGTGAAGTAGGAACAGGGCAGGGTAAGCCCCAGCATTTT
- TRBJ1-2 TRBV28 TRBD1 CASSLTGFNYGYTF TGTGCCAGCAGTTTGACAGGGTTTAACTATGGCTACACCTTC
- TRBJ2-7 TRBV29-1 - CSVEQGAYEQYF TGCAGCGTTGAACAGGGTGCCTACGAGCAGTACTTC
- TRBJ1-3 TRBV30 TRBD1 CAGKGQGYSGNTIYF TGTGCCGGGAAGGGACAGGGGTACTCTGGAAACACCATATATTTT
once TRBJ2-7 TRBV5-1 - CASSWSQQGIPLGEQYF TGCGCCAGCAGTTGGTCCCAGCAGGGTATCCCTTTGGGCGAGCAGTACTTC
- TRBJ1-3 TRBV7-8 TRBD1 CASSGGQAGGGNTIYF TGTGCCAGCAGCGGAGGACAGGCGGGCGGCGGAAACACCATATATTTT
- TRBJ2-5 TRBV7-2 - CASSLRSAGRETQYF TGTGCCAGCAGCTTAAGGTCGGCGGGGAGGGAGACCCAGTACTTC
- TRBJ2-3 TRBV10-1 TRBD2 CASSDGAGGTDTQYF TGCGCCAGCAGTGATGGAGCGGGGGGCACAGATACGCAGTATTTT
few TRBJ1-4 TRBV19 - CASSISTRLPKLFF TGTGCCAGTAGTATATCAACACGACTGCCAAAACTGTTTTTT
- TRBJ1-6 TRBV5-5 TRBD1 CASSKQGRLGDSPLHF TGTGCCAGCAGCAAACAGGGGCGTCTGGGGGATTCACCCCTCCACTTT
- TRBJ2-2 TRBV7-3 TRBD1 CASRGTGDTGELFF TGTGCCAGCAGGGGGACAGGGGACACCGGGGAGCTGTTTTTT
once TRBJ1-1 TRBV6-5 TRBD1 CASSYHATGGNTEAFF TGTGCCAGCAGTTACCACGCGACAGGGGGGAACACTGAAGCTTTCTTT
- TRBJ1-5 TRBV7-9 TRBD1 CASSPTGGVQPQHF TGTGCCAGCAGCCCAACAGGGGGGGTTCAGCCCCAGCATTTT
- TRBJ2-1 TRBV19 - CASSIFLRDTPKPYNEQFF TGTGCCAGTAGTATTTTTCTCAGAGACACACCCAAACCCTACAATGAGCAGTTCTTC
- TRBJ1-2 TRBV28 TRBD1 CASSSTGAHYGYTF TGTGCCAGCAGTTCCACAGGGGCCCACTATGGCTACACCTTC
once TRBJ2-3 TRBV3-1/TRBV3-2 - CASSPNRLLGTDTQYF TGTGCCAGCAGCCCCAACCGCCTACTTGGCACAGATACGCAGTATTTT
- TRBJ1-2 TRBV6-1 TRBD1 CASSEAGQGAGGYTF TGTGCCAGCAGTGAAGCAGGGCAGGGGGCGGGTGGCTACACCTTC
few TRBJ2-1 TRBV15 TRBD2 CATSSRSGGITYNEQFF TGTGCCACCAGCAGTAGGAGCGGGGGGATTACTTACAATGAGCAGTTCTTC
- TRBJ1-1 TRBV7-7 - CASSLLQGTEAFF TGTGCTAGCAGTTTACTACAGGGAACTGAAGCTTTCTTT
- TRBJ2-3 TRBV6-2/TRBV6-3 TRBD2 CASSFGLAASTDTQYF TGTGCCAGCAGTTTCGGACTAGCGGCTAGCACAGATACGCAGTATTTT
once TRBJ2-6 TRBV18 - CASSPSEDGANVLTF TGTGCCAGCTCACCTTCAGAGGATGGGGCCAACGTCCTGACTTTC
- TRBJ1-4 TRBV29-1 - CSVEGGAGEKLFF TGCAGCGTTGAAGGTGGGGCTGGAGAAAAACTGTTTTTT
few TRBJ1-5 TRBV19 TRBD1 CASSPGQGGQPQHF TGTGCCAGTAGCCCGGGACAGGGTGGCCAGCCCCAGCATTTT
- TRBJ1-5 TRBV6-1 - CASSEELAGTTYSNQPQHF TGTGCCAGCAGTGAAGAGTTGGCGGGGACTACTTATAGCAATCAGCCCCAGCATTTT
- TRBJ1-1 TRBV5-1 TRBD1 CASSSGTGVNTEAFF TGCGCCAGCAGCTCCGGGACAGGGGTGAACACTGAAGCTTTCTTT
- TRBJ1-5 TRBV10-3 - CAISPGLNNQPQHF TGTGCCATCTCCCCGGGTCTTAACAATCAGCCCCAGCATTTT
- TRBJ1-1 TRBV2 - CASSVQRNTEAFF TGTGCCAGCAGCGTACAGAGGAACACTGAAGCTTTCTTT
once TRBJ2-7 TRBV9 TRBD1 CASSVGGTGVGEQYF TGTGCCAGCAGCGTAGGAGGGACAGGGGTCGGCGAGCAGTACTTC
- TRBJ1-6 TRBV25-1 - CASRAGNSPLHF TGTGCCAGCCGGGCGGGAAATTCACCCCTCCACTTT
- TRBJ1-2 TRBV6-4 - CASARGGGNGGYTF TGTGCCAGCGCCCGAGGGGGGGGCAACGGTGGCTACACCTTC
- TRBJ2-2 TRBV5-1 TRBD2 CASSGSGGVNTGELFF TGCGCCAGCAGTGGTAGCGGGGGCGTTAACACCGGGGAGCTGTTTTTT
- TRBJ1-2 TRBV25-1 - CASSEGGSDGYTF TGTGCCAGCAGTGAAGGGGGGTCCGATGGCTACACCTTC
- TRBJ1-1 TRBV5-1 TRBD1 CASSSSTGANTEAFF TGCGCCAGCAGCTCCTCGACAGGGGCTAACACTGAAGCTTTCTTT
- TRBJ1-2 TRBV2 - CASRIEDSYGYTF TGTGCCAGCAGGATCGAGGACAGCTATGGCTACACCTTC
- TRBJ1-3 TRBV7-9 - CASSLSFSGNTIYF TGTGCCAGCAGCTTGAGTTTTTCTGGAAACACCATATATTTT
- TRBJ1-2 TRBV10-2 - CASSEQRDGYTF TGCGCCAGCAGTGAGCAGAGGGATGGCTACACCTTC
- TRBJ2-7 TRBV6-2/TRBV6-3 - CASSYGAVYEQYF TGTGCCAGCAGTTACGGCGCGGTTTACGAGCAGTACTTC
- TRBJ1-1 TRBV18 - CASSVQDTEAFF TGTGCCAGCTCAGTACAGGACACTGAAGCTTTCTTT
- TRBJ1-3 TRBV6-2/TRBV6-3 - CASSYDRPISGNTIYF TGTGCCAGCAGTTACGACAGACCGATTTCTGGAAACACCATATATTTT
- TRBJ2-2 TRBV5-4 - CASSLGQGNTGELFF TGTGCCAGCAGCTTGGGTCAGGGGAACACCGGGGAGCTGTTTTTT
- TRBJ2-1 TRBV27 TRBD1 CASSHPTGDEQFF TGTGCCAGCAGTCACCCCACAGGGGATGAGCAGTTCTTC
- TRBJ2-1 TRBV20-1 - CSASGQNNEQFF TGCAGTGCTAGTGGGCAGAACAATGAGCAGTTCTTC
- TRBJ1-5 TRBV2 TRBD1 CASSEGTVPNQPQHF TGTGCCAGCAGTGAGGGGACAGTTCCCAATCAGCCCCAGCATTTT
- TRBJ2-1 TRBV10-3 TRBD2 CAISGISSGSSYNEQFF TGTGCCATCAGTGGGATAAGTAGCGGGAGCTCCTACAATGAGCAGTTCTTC
- TRBJ1-2 TRBV20-1 TRBD1 CSASQPGGDDGYTF TGCAGTGCTAGTCAGCCAGGGGGCGATGATGGCTACACCTTC
- TRBJ1-1 TRBV7-2 - CASRSQGPLEAFF TGTGCCAGCAGATCGCAGGGTCCCCTTGAAGCTTTCTTT
- TRBJ2-2 TRBV5-1 TRBD2 CASSRPPAGGQDGELFF TGCGCCAGCAGCCGCCCTCCAGCGGGGGGGCAGGACGGGGAGCTGTTTTTT
- TRBJ1-6 TRBV9 TRBD1 CASSVEPGGNSPLHF TGTGCCAGCAGCGTAGAGCCAGGGGGCAATTCACCCCTCCACTTT
- TRBJ1-5 TRBV3-1/TRBV3-2 - CASSQTGQPQHF TGTGCCAGCAGCCAAACAGGTCAGCCCCAGCATTTT
- TRBJ1-2 TRBV28 - CASSQAGTGRNYGYTF TGTGCCAGCAGTCAGGCGGGGACCGGGAGGAACTATGGCTACACCTTC
once TRBJ2-7 TRBV5-1 TRBD1 CASNRNWDRAIPSSYEQYF TGCGCCAGCAACCGAAATTGGGACAGGGCTATCCCTAGCTCCTACGAGCAGTACTTC
- TRBJ1-1 TRBV28 TRBD1 CASSRAGTVPEAFF TGTGCCAGCAGTCGAGCCGGGACAGTCCCTGAAGCTTTCTTT
- TRBJ1-3 TRBV3-1/TRBV3-2 - CASSQVAGGFSGNTIYF TGTGCCAGCAGCCAAGTAGCGGGGGGCTTTTCTGGAAACACCATATATTTT